These 32 T cell receptor beta chains share one sample of origin, sequenced in a study of CD8+CD57+ T cells in acquired aplastic anemia. Genomic DNA provided the template from which TCR beta VDJ and CDR3 profiles were obtained. Via MiXCR, TCRdb re-called the reads, giving one row per CDR3 protein. This sample has fewer than 80,000 distinct CDR3 sequences, with roughly 70% found just once. Selection for sequencing was limited to patients who had shown CD8+CD57+ cell expansion by flow cytometry. Sequenced sample: sorted CD4+, CD8+, or CD8+CD57+ T cells (not recorded which) from PBMCs. Source of these receptors: a human donor with aplastic anemia.

This clonotype was counted a single time. Written as DNA, the CDR3 is TGCAGTGCTAGGGTCTTCGGCCTAGCGGCCGTTCAAGATACGCAGTATTTT. Translated, it gives CSARVFGLAAVQDTQYF. The V gene is TRBV20-1, the J gene TRBJ2-3, with 7 bases lining up with TRBD2. CDR1 DFQATT and CDR2 SNEGSKA come from the germline V gene (reference sequence). The J segment lost 5 bases and the V segment lost 3 bases, leaving 17 bases of the junction unmatched. The CDR3 loop spans 17 amino acids.

The gene calls are TRBV7-2 and TRBJ1-3; no reliable D call. Germline V gene sequence: CDR1 SGHTA, CDR2 FQGNSA. V shed 1 base and J shed 5 bases, with 6 bases lying between them. The CDR3 loop spans 13 amino acids. CDR3 protein: CASSLDIRNTIYF. CDR3 nucleotide sequence: TGTGCCAGCAGCTTAGATATCCGAAACACCATATATTTT.

The rearrangement joins TRBV7-6 to TRBJ2-7, with D possibly matching TRBD2 (5 bases). The germline CDR1 and CDR2 sequences are SGHVS and FNYEAQ. Trimming stripped 1 base from V and 7 bases from J, with 8 bases between. The CDR3 loop spans 12 amino acids. DNA for the CDR3: TGTGCCAGCAGCTTAGTGGGAGAAGAGCAGTACTTC. This encodes CASSLVGEEQYF.

This clonotype is a singleton in its sample. The V gene is TRBV2, the J gene TRBJ2-3; 9 bases fit TRBD1. Germline CDR1 and CDR2: SNHLY and FYNNEI. This CDR3 is 13 amino acids long. V lost 5 bases, J lost 10 bases, and 7 bases stayed unmatched. The CDR3 here is CASSSDRGLAQYF. The DNA for the CDR3 is TGTGCCAGCAGTTCGGACAGGGGTTTAGCGCAGTATTTT.

This clonotype was seen more than once but under ten times. The gene calls are TRBV29-1 and TRBJ2-7, with D tentatively TRBD2 (7 bases). Germline values: CDR1 SQVTM, CDR2 ANQGSEA. Trimming took 6 bases from V and 2 from J, leaving 14 bases between them. This CDR3 region has 13 residues. Here the CDR3 reads CSVRRGRAYEQYF. CDR3 nucleotides: TGCAGCGTAAGGAGGGGGAGGGCCTACGAGCAGTACTTC.

This sequence joins TRBV20-1 and TRBJ2-2; 8 bases map to TRBD1. Germline CDR1 reads DFQATT; CDR2 reads SNEGSKA (reference sequence). The length of the CDR3 is 15 residues. Trimming took 3 bases from V and 6 from J; bases not matched to a gene: 9. The CDR3 nucleotides are TGCAGTGCTAGTAGTGCCGACAGGGGCTCCGGGGAGCTGTTTTTT. This sequence encodes CSASSADRGSGELFF.

V and J are TRBV2 and TRBJ2-7; D gene unclear. CDR1 is SNHLY, CDR2 FYNNEI, per germline. The CDR3 is 14 amino acids. The ends were cut back, 2 bases at V and 2 bases at J, with 10 bases in the middle. CDR3 nucleotide sequence: TGTGCCAGCAGTGAATGGGCCGAAACCTACGAGCAGTACTTC. Encoded protein: CASSEWAETYEQYF.

The chain employs TRBV5-8 and TRBJ1-6; D is undetermined. Germline assignment: CDR1 SGHTS and CDR2 YDEGEE. This CDR3 spans 10 amino acids. V was trimmed by 4 bases and J by 12 bases, leaving 5 bases between them. This CDR3 reads CASSPLPLHF. CDR3 DNA sequence: TGTGCCAGCAGCCCATTACCCCTCCACTTT.

V usage is TRBV24-1 and J usage is TRBJ1-4, with no clear D. Trimming shortened V by 7 bases and J by 11 bases, and 16 bases separated the two germline ends. The CDR3 consists of 13 residues. Germline CDR1 KGHDR, CDR2 SFDVKD. Here the CDR3 reads CATSRPEEDKLFF. The CDR3 region has the DNA TGTGCCACCAGCCGGCCTGAGGAGGATAAACTGTTTTTT.

On this clonotype: At one end, the junction sequence differs from germline, possibly due to a read error. The V call is TRBV25-1, the J call TRBJ2-3; maybe TRBD2 (6 bases). This CDR3 spans 16 amino acids. Germline V gene sequence: CDR1 MGHDK, CDR2 SYGVNS. CDR3 bases: TGCGCCAGCAGCCCACCCGGGACTGATAGCACAGATACGCAGTATTTT. Translating gives CASSPPGTDSTDTQYF.

V is TRBV12-1 and J is TRBJ2-5. TRBV12-1 counts as a pseudogene. The CDR3 totals 14 residues. CDR3 sequence reads: CASSSRGEEETQYF. DNA for the CDR3: TGTGCCAGCAGCTCCCGAGGCGAGGAAGAGACCCAGTACTTC.

About this clonotype itself: A read error may account for a junction end that differs from germline. V is TRBV2 and J is TRBJ1-2; D ambiguous. Germline-derived CDR1 and CDR2 are SNHLY and FYNNEI. The CDR3 has 14 residues. The CDR3 reads CASNEIQPTPGYTF. As DNA, the CDR3 is TGTGCCAGCAATGAAATTCAACCAACCCCCGGCTACACCTTC.

The chain employs TRBV5-1 and TRBJ1-2; 8 nucleotides match TRBD1. The germline V gene encodes CDR1 SGHRS and CDR2 YFSETQ. The V segment lost 0 bases and the J segment 8 bases; nucleotides outside the gene matches: 0. The CDR3 runs to 12 residues. The CDR3 sequence is CASSLGQGGYTF. CDR3 nucleotides: TGCGCCAGCAGCTTGGGACAGGGGGGCTACACCTTC.

As to this clonotype: A read error may explain this, as a much larger clone is one base away. The J gene is TRBJ2-7, the V gene TRBV27; D is possibly TRBD1 or TRBD2 (5 bases each). CDR3 length: 14 residues. Germline loops: CDR1 MNHEY, CDR2 SMNVEV (reference sequence). Trimming pared 11 bases from V and 4 bases from J, leaving 21 bases between. CDR3 sequence reads: CACTRTGTVYEQYF. DNA of the CDR3: TGTGCCTGCACCCGAACCGGGACGGTTTACGAGCAGTACTTC.

J is TRBJ2-3 and V is TRBV11-2; 7 nucleotides align to TRBD1. The V gene end was trimmed by 6 bases and the J gene end by 4 bases; junction bases not matched to a gene: 4. CDR1 and CDR2 (germline): SGHAT, FQNNGV. The CDR3 is 13 amino acids. This chain's CDR3 is CASSPTGADTQYF. The CDR3 nucleotides read TGTGCCAGCAGTCCTACAGGGGCAGATACGCAGTATTTT.

This clonotype came up a few times. The chain carries TRBV10-3 and TRBJ2-5; possibly TRBD1 or TRBD2 for D (5 bases each). The CDR3 has 12 residues. Germline CDR1 is ENHRY and CDR2 is SYGVKD. With 8 bases removed from V and 4 bases from J, the gap between germline ends came to 11 bases. The CDR3 spells CAIAGSGETQYF. In nucleotides, the CDR3 is TGTGCCATCGCAGGGAGTGGAGAGACCCAGTACTTC.

This clonotype is a singleton in its sample. This rearrangement joins TRBV2 to TRBJ2-7, with D perhaps being TRBD1 or TRBD2 (5 bases each). Germline V gene lookup returns CDR1 SNHLY and CDR2 FYNNEI. The CDR3 is made up of 13 amino acids. V was cut by 8 bases and J by 4 bases, with 15 bases left in between. The CDR3 protein is CASAGKEGYEQYF. The CDR3 nucleotides read TGTGCCAGCGCAGGGAAAGAGGGATACGAGCAGTACTTC.

The genes are TRBV5-1 and TRBJ2-7; D may correspond to TRBD1 or TRBD2 (5 bases each). Germline lookup yields CDR1 SGHRS and CDR2 YFSETQ. The germline V and J ends were trimmed by 3 bases and 0 bases, with 13 bases remaining between them. The CDR3 runs 15 residues. In DNA, the CDR3 is TGCGCCAGCAGCTCTCGACCGGGACCCTCCTACGAGCAGTACTTC. It codes for CASSSRPGPSYEQYF.

This rearrangement joins TRBV15 to TRBJ1-3; D uncertain. Deletions cut 4 bases from V and 4 bases from J, with 14 bases between. The germline gives CDR1 LNHNV, CDR2 YYDKDF (reference sequence). CDR3 length equals 15 residues. This CDR3 is CATSTDRLAGNTIYF. The CDR3 region has the DNA TGTGCCACCAGCACCGACCGCCTGGCAGGAAACACCATATATTTT. The full variable domain, completed using reference TRBV15 and TRBJ1-3, is DAMVIQNPRYQVTQFGKPVTLSCSQTLNHNVMYWYQQKSSQAPKLLFHYYDKDFNNEADTPDNFQSRRPNTSFCFLDIRSPGLGDTAMYLCATSTDRLAGNTIYFGEGSWLTVV.

The chain has TRBV9 and TRBJ1-2; possible D gene TRBD1, 6 bases. Germline V gives CDR1 SGDLS, CDR2 YYNGEE. The CDR3 covers 13 residues. V lost 1 base and J 8 bases, leaving 12 bases between the germline ends. DNA for the CDR3: TGTGCCAGCAGCGTAACAGGGTGGCAAGGCTACACCTTC. Protein sequence: CASSVTGWQGYTF.

V and J are TRBV5-1 and TRBJ2-7, with 7 bases fitting TRBD1. V dropped 4 bases and J dropped 7; count of bases not matched to a gene: 14. The CDR3 is 15 amino acids. Per germline, CDR1 SGHRS and CDR2 YFSETQ. CDR3 amino acids: CASSVGTASSGEQYF. The CDR3 DNA sequence: TGCGCCAGCAGCGTCGGGACAGCCTCGTCGGGGGAGCAGTACTTC.

This rearrangement joins TRBV29-1 to TRBJ1-2; a possible D gene is TRBD1 (6 bases). The CDR3 length is 14 residues. Per germline, CDR1 SQVTM and CDR2 ANQGSEA. V gave up 7 bases and J gave up 7 bases, with 22 bases separating them. The CDR3 bases are TGCAGCGCCCCTAGTTTAGGGGGGGATTTTGGCTACACCTTC. Its translation: CSAPSLGGDFGYTF.

The CDR3 sequence is CSATGSDRLAGMDTQYF. The CDR3 DNA reads TGCAGTGCCACAGGCTCCGATCGACTAGCGGGTATGGATACGCAGTATTTT. This chain joins TRBV20-1 and TRBJ2-3; 10 bases are a match to TRBD2. Looked up from germline, CDR1 is DFQATT and CDR2 is SNEGSKA (reference sequence). CDR3 size: 17 residues. Trimming at V came to 6 bases and at J to 6 bases, leaving 18 bases not matched to a gene.

The chain employs TRBV29-1 and TRBJ1-5; possibly TRBD1 for D (5 bases). The length of the CDR3 is 15 residues. Germline loops: CDR1 SQVTM, CDR2 ANQGSEA. V was shortened by 4 bases and J by 2 bases, with 15 bases between the two germline ends. The CDR3 sequence: CSVGGGRGGNQPQHF. Written as DNA, the CDR3 is TGCAGCGTTGGGGGGGGGAGGGGAGGCAATCAGCCCCAGCATTTT.

This clonotype has just a few counts. The gene calls are TRBV25-1 and TRBJ2-1; D gene unclear. This CDR3 is 14 amino acids long. Germline V gives CDR1 MGHDK, CDR2 SYGVNS. V was cut by 4 bases and J by 4 bases, with 11 bases left in between. The CDR3 loop reads CASSVPGAYNEQFF. CDR3 DNA: TGTGCCAGCAGTGTTCCAGGAGCGTACAATGAGCAGTTCTTC.

The J gene is TRBJ2-1, the V gene TRBV25-1, with D possibly being TRBD1 or TRBD2 (5 bases each). V was shortened by 4 bases and J by 8 bases, with 18 bases between the two germline ends. Germline lookup yields CDR1 MGHDK and CDR2 SYGVNS. This CDR3 comprises 15 residues. CDR3 loop: CASSASGTPGDEQFF. CDR3 nucleotides: TGTGCCAGCAGTGCATCCGGGACGCCTGGAGATGAGCAGTTCTTC.

The V and J genes are TRBV9 and TRBJ2-7; tentatively, D is TRBD1 (6 bases). The CDR3 runs to 13 residues. Trimming left V 3 bases short and J 6 bases short, with 13 bases between. The germline gives CDR1 SGDLS, CDR2 YYNGEE. The CDR3 DNA is TGTGCCAGCAGCGCCGGGGTCAGGGGCGAGCAGTACTTC. This encodes CASSAGVRGEQYF.

There are a few counts of this clonotype. This chain joins TRBV7-8 and TRBJ1-2, with TRBD1 matching over 9 bases. The CDR3 sequence is 14 residues long. The ends lost 5 bases at V and 1 base at J; junction bases unmatched: 2. The germline gives CDR1 SGHVS, CDR2 FQNEAQ. The CDR3 sequence: CASSPDRGNYGYTF. CDR3 coding DNA: TGTGCCAGCAGCCCGGACAGGGGTAACTATGGCTACACCTTC.

The chain combines TRBV5-4 with TRBJ1-1; D is ambiguous. V dropped 2 bases and J dropped 3 bases, with 5 bases sitting between them. The CDR3 covers 12 residues. Germline CDR1 and CDR2: SGHNT and YYREEE (reference sequence). The CDR3 nucleotides read TGTGCCAGCAGCTTTATCGACACTGAAGCTTTCTTT. Protein: CASSFIDTEAFF.

The chain recombines TRBV7-9 with TRBJ2-5; D ambiguous. V lost 7 bases and J lost 1, with 13 bases in between. The CDR3 runs to 14 residues. Germline V CDR1 and CDR2: SEHNR, FQNEAQ (reference sequence). The CDR3 sequence is CASKSTATQETQYF. The CDR3 coding sequence is TGTGCCAGCAAATCGACGGCTACCCAAGAGACCCAGTACTTC.

The gene calls are TRBV7-9 and TRBJ1-2; TRBD1 matches at 10 bases. CDR3 size: 14 residues. The germline V gene has CDR1 SEHNR and CDR2 FQNEAQ (reference sequence). Unmatched junction bases numbered 7, after V lost 5 bases and J lost 7 bases. The CDR3 region has the DNA TGTGCCAGCAGCATGACAGGGGGCTTCACTGGCTACACCTTC. It yields the protein CASSMTGGFTGYTF.

This clonotype was seen repeatedly, ten times or more. This chain uses TRBV20-1 with TRBJ2-1; the match to TRBD1 covers 11 bases. V trimming: 0 bases; J trimming: 4 bases; junction bases outside the gene matches: 8. Germline V gives CDR1 DFQATT, CDR2 SNEGSKA (reference sequence). The CDR3 spans 17 residues. CDR3 sequence reads: CSAREDRGPGSYNEQFF. CDR3 coding DNA: TGCAGTGCTAGAGAGGACAGGGGGCCCGGGTCGTACAATGAGCAGTTCTTC.